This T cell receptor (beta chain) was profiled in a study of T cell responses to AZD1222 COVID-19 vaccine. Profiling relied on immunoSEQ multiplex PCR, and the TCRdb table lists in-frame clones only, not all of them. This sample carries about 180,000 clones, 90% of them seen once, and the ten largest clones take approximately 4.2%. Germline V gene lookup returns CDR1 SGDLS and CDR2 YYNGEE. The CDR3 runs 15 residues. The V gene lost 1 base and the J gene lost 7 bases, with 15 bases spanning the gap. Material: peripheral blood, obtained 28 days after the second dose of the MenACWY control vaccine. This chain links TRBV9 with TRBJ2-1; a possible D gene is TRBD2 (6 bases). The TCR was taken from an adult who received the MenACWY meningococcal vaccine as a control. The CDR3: CASSVIGTGWNEQFF. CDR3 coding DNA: TGTGCCAGCAGCGTAATAGGGACTGGGTGGAATGAGCAGTTCTTC.